This passage covers 23 T cell receptor beta chains from one sample sequenced in a study of T cells in Graves' hyperthyroidism and ophthalmopathy. The CDR3 regions of TCR beta were amplified from RNA transcripts. HTBI primers were employed in a first-round RT-PCR of the TCR CDR3. TCRdb called the multiplex PCR reads again in MiXCR, with one record for every CDR3 protein. The sample contains approximately 410,000 distinct CDR3 sequences, approximately 15% of which appear only once. Sequencing was performed on blood. The receptors were sampled from a man aged 18 to 29 with Graves' ophthalmopathy.

Comments on this clonotype: A much larger clone is a single base away; this may be a read error. The rearrangement uses TRBV20-1 and TRBJ2-1; D is perhaps TRBD1 (6 bases). Per the germline V gene, CDR1 is DFQATT and CDR2 is SNEGSKA (reference sequence). The CDR3 loop spans 12 amino acids. CDR3 region: CGARPQGYEQFF. As DNA, the CDR3 is TGCGGTGCTAGACCCCAGGGGTATGAGCAGTTCTTC.

This clonotype was detected only a few times. This sequence joins TRBV30 and TRBJ1-5; D not certain. The germline V gene has CDR1 GTSNPN and CDR2 SVGIG (reference sequence). The CDR3 length is 12 residues. V was trimmed by 5 bases and J by 4 bases, leaving 9 bases between them. CDR3 DNA sequence: TGTGCCTGGTCGTCGGGGAATCAGCCCCAGCATTTT. Protein: CAWSSGNQPQHF.

In its sample, this clonotype was seen many times. The chain uses TRBV3-1 and TRBJ2-7; D is unclear. Germline V gene lookup returns CDR1 LGHDT and CDR2 YNNKEL (reference sequence). There are 12 residues in the CDR3. Trimming cost V 2 bases and J 5 bases, with 7 bases left between them. CDR3: CASSQLLDEQYF. CDR3 nucleotides: TGTGCCAGCAGCCAACTATTGGACGAGCAGTACTTC.

The chain has TRBV28 and TRBJ1-5; D is unclear. In germline, CDR1 is MDHEN, CDR2 SYDVKM. The ends were cut back, 6 bases at V and 3 bases at J, with 6 bases in the middle. There are 12 residues in the CDR3. Here the CDR3 DNA reads TGTGCCAGCAGAGATCTCAATCAGCCCCAGCATTTT. Its translation is CASRDLNQPQHF.

There are many counts of this clonotype. The chain uses TRBV30 and TRBJ1-2; D unresolved. V was trimmed by 2 bases and J by 5 bases, leaving 9 bases between them. Germline V CDR1 and CDR2: GTSNPN, SVGIG (reference sequence). CDR3 length equals 12 residues. The CDR3 nucleotides are TGTGCCTGGAGTTTGGCCGCATATGGCTACACCTTC. As protein: CAWSLAAYGYTF.

This clonotype was seen at least ten times. V is TRBV24-1 and J is TRBJ1-5; D is ambiguous. There are 13 residues in the CDR3. Looked up from germline, CDR1 is KGHDR and CDR2 is SFDVKD. Trimming cost V 4 bases and J 1 base, with 4 bases left between them. The CDR3 DNA follows: TGTGCCACCAGTGAAGACAGCAATCAGCCCCAGCATTTT. Its protein product is CATSEDSNQPQHF.

This clonotype was detected many times. The chain joins TRBV27 to TRBJ1-6; D is unclear. V lost 3 bases and J 5 bases, leaving 2 bases between the germline ends. Germline V lookup: CDR1 MNHEY, CDR2 SMNVEV (reference sequence). This CDR3 has 12 amino acids. The CDR3 spells CASSFHNSPLHF. DNA for the CDR3: TGTGCCAGCAGTTTCCATAATTCACCCCTCCACTTT.

This clonotype was counted between two and nine times. J is TRBJ1-6 and V is TRBV12-5; TRBD1 might be the D (5 bases). The V end was cut by 0 bases, the J end by 7 bases, with 16 bases between. CDR1 is LGHNT and CDR2 is FRNRAP in the germline V gene. This CDR3 spans 17 amino acids. This CDR3 is CASGLVSKGRKNSPLHF. The CDR3 DNA is TGTGCTAGTGGTTTGGTGTCAAAGGGGCGGAAAAATTCACCCCTCCACTTT. Complete variable domain (other parts from reference TRBV12-5 and TRBJ1-6): DARVTQTPRHKVTEMGQEVTMRCQPILGHNTVFWYRQTMMQGLELLAYFRNRAPLDDSGMPKDRFSAEMPDATLATLKIQPSEPRDSAVYFCASGLVSKGRKNSPLHFGNGTRLTVT.

This clonotype has a count of ten or more. This chain joins TRBV6-1 and TRBJ1-2, with D unclear. The V gene lost 4 bases and the J gene lost 5 bases, with 11 bases spanning the gap. CDR1 is MNHNS and CDR2 is SASEGT in the germline V gene. The CDR3 runs to 13 residues. The CDR3 spells CASSAAGVYGYTF. DNA of the CDR3: TGTGCCAGCAGTGCCGCAGGCGTATATGGCTACACCTTC.

For this clonotype: A read error may explain this, as a much larger clone is one base away. This chain links TRBV7-9 with TRBJ2-7; D may correspond to TRBD1 or TRBD2 (5 bases each). This CDR3 comprises 16 residues. From germline, CDR1 is SEHNR and CDR2 FQNEAQ (reference sequence). DNA of the CDR3: TGTACCAGCAGCTTAGATTTATGGGGGACCCTCGACGAGCAGTACTTC. Amino acids: CTSSLDLWGTLDEQYF.

The table lists this clonotype with many counts. The rearrangement uses TRBV4-1 and TRBJ2-3; 9 bases match TRBD2. The CDR3 loop spans 16 amino acids. Trimming removed 1 base from V and 2 bases from J; junction bases left unmatched: 4. The germline CDR1 and CDR2 sequences are MGHRA and YSYEKL. Here the CDR3 DNA reads TGCGCCAGCAGCCAAGTTGCGGGGGGGCACACAGATACGCAGTATTTT. It specifies CASSQVAGGHTDTQYF.

At least ten counts were recorded for this clonotype. The chain couples TRBV24-1 to TRBJ2-3; 11 bases map to TRBD2. Germline trimming cut 3 bases from V and 4 bases from J; bases unmatched to any gene: 5. This CDR3 has 16 amino acids. Per the germline V gene, CDR1 is KGHDR and CDR2 is SFDVKD. As DNA, the CDR3 is TGTGCCACCAGTGATGTACTAGCGGGAGCTTCAGATACGCAGTATTTT. Translating it yields CATSDVLAGASDTQYF.

This clonotype was observed at least ten times. J is TRBJ2-1 and V is TRBV27; 11 nucleotides agree with TRBD1. In germline, CDR1 is MNHEY, CDR2 SMNVEV (reference sequence). After removal of 5 bases from V and 7 bases from J, the junction contained 4 bases not matched to a gene. The CDR3 extends over 14 amino acids. CDR3 coding DNA: TGTGCCAGCAGTGCCCGGGACAGGGGGAATGAGCAGTTCTTC. Encoded protein: CASSARDRGNEQFF.

With respect to this clonotype: This may be a read error: a much more frequent sequence differs by one nucleotide. This sequence joins TRBV12-3 or TRBV12-4 and TRBJ1-1, with a possible D match to TRBD1 (5 bases). The CDR3 has 13 amino acids. Trimming cost V 6 bases and J 8 bases, with 16 bases left between them. The DNA for the CDR3 is TGTGCCAGCAGGCCCGCGTTGGGGCAGGAAGCTTTCTTT. The encoded protein is CASRPALGQEAFF.

Written as DNA, the CDR3 is TGTGCCACCAGTGAACTAGCCTGGGAGACCCAGTACTTC. Protein product: CATSELAWETQYF. This chain uses TRBV24-1 with TRBJ2-5; a weak D match, TRBD2 (6 bases). Trimming left V 4 bases short and J 5 bases short, with 10 bases between. This CDR3 region has 13 residues. Germline V gene data show CDR1 as KGHDR and CDR2 as SFDVKD.

This clonotype occurred a few times. This chain joins TRBV7-6 and TRBJ1-5; D gene uncertain. CDR3 size: 18 residues. Germline CDR1 reads SGHVS; CDR2 reads FNYEAQ. With 1 base removed from V and 0 bases from J, the gap between germline ends came to 16 bases. The CDR3 is CASSLEGPSTDSNQPQHF. The DNA of the CDR3 is TGTGCCAGCAGCTTAGAAGGACCCTCAACCGATAGCAATCAGCCCCAGCATTTT.

This clonotype was observed a few times. V is TRBV20-1 and J is TRBJ1-2; D is unresolved. Germline CDR1 DFQATT, CDR2 SNEGSKA (reference sequence). The CDR3 spans 14 residues. V was clipped by 2 bases and J by 3 bases, with 13 bases between them. As DNA, the CDR3 is TGCAGTGCTAGAATCCCCGACGGCTACTATGGCTACACCTTC. As protein: CSARIPDGYYGYTF.

This clonotype was seen repeatedly, ten times or more. A read error may account for a junction end that differs from germline. The V call is TRBV7-9, the J call TRBJ2-3; 10 bases map to TRBD1. The CDR3 extends over 15 amino acids. Looked up from germline, CDR1 is SEHNR and CDR2 is FQNEAQ (reference sequence). CDR3: CASSSGTGDTDTQYF. In DNA, the CDR3 is TGCGCCAGCAGCTCCGGGACAGGGGACACAGATACGCAGTATTTT.

The gene calls are TRBV15 and TRBJ2-7; 7 nucleotides match TRBD1. J was trimmed by 0 bases and V by 4 bases; bases with no gene match: 9. There are 16 residues in the CDR3. The germline V gene encodes CDR1 LNHNV and CDR2 YYDKDF (reference sequence). DNA of the CDR3: TGTGCCACCAGCACCTTCCCTCAGGGGGACTCCTACGAGCAGTACTTC. This codes for CATSTFPQGDSYEQYF.

This sequence joins TRBV9 and TRBJ2-2; 10 bases are a match to TRBD2. Germline V gene lookup returns CDR1 SGDLS and CDR2 YYNGEE. Unmatched junction bases numbered 4, after V lost 5 bases and J lost 6 bases. The CDR3 loop spans 14 amino acids. CDR3 sequence reads: CASSASGSPGELFF. The CDR3 nucleotides are TGTGCCAGCAGTGCTAGCGGGAGTCCCGGGGAGCTGTTTTTT. The full variable domain, with the rest looked up from reference TRBV9 and TRBJ2-2, is DSGVTQTPKHLITATGQRVTLRCSPRSGDLSVYWYQQSLDQGLQFLIQYYNGEERAKGNILERFSAQQFPDLHSELNLSSLELGDSALYFCASSASGSPGELFFGEGSRLTVL.

This clonotype turned up a few times. The chain uses TRBV9 and TRBJ2-7; 8 nucleotides line up with TRBD2. Germline V gene lookup returns CDR1 SGDLS and CDR2 YYNGEE. The ends lost 4 bases at V and 3 bases at J; junction bases unmatched: 6. CDR3 size: 14 residues. The CDR3 loop reads CASSTAGTSYEQYF. The CDR3 region has the DNA TGTGCCAGCAGCACAGCCGGGACTAGCTACGAGCAGTACTTC.

This clonotype was counted ten times or more. The chain joins TRBV27 to TRBJ2-7, with 11 bases lining up with TRBD2. The germline gives CDR1 MNHEY, CDR2 SMNVEV (reference sequence). The CDR3 runs 15 residues. Unmatched junction bases numbered 7, after V lost 5 bases and J lost 4 bases. DNA of the CDR3: TGTGCCAGCAGTAGACCGGGGACTAGCGGATACGAGCAGTACTTC. Amino acids: CASSRPGTSGYEQYF.

Remarks on this clonotype: A much larger clone lies one base from this, so it may be a read error. The chain recombines TRBV6-1 with TRBJ2-7; D tentatively reads TRBD1 or TRBD2 (6 bases each). CDR1 and CDR2 from the germline V gene are MNHNS and SASEGT. V was cut by 6 bases and J by 9 bases, with 30 bases left in between. The CDR3 length is 17 residues. The CDR3, as DNA: TGTGCCAGCAGGGACGCCATAGCGGAAGGGGGTCAGGGCGGGCAGTACTTC. Its translation: CASRDAIAEGGQGGQYF.